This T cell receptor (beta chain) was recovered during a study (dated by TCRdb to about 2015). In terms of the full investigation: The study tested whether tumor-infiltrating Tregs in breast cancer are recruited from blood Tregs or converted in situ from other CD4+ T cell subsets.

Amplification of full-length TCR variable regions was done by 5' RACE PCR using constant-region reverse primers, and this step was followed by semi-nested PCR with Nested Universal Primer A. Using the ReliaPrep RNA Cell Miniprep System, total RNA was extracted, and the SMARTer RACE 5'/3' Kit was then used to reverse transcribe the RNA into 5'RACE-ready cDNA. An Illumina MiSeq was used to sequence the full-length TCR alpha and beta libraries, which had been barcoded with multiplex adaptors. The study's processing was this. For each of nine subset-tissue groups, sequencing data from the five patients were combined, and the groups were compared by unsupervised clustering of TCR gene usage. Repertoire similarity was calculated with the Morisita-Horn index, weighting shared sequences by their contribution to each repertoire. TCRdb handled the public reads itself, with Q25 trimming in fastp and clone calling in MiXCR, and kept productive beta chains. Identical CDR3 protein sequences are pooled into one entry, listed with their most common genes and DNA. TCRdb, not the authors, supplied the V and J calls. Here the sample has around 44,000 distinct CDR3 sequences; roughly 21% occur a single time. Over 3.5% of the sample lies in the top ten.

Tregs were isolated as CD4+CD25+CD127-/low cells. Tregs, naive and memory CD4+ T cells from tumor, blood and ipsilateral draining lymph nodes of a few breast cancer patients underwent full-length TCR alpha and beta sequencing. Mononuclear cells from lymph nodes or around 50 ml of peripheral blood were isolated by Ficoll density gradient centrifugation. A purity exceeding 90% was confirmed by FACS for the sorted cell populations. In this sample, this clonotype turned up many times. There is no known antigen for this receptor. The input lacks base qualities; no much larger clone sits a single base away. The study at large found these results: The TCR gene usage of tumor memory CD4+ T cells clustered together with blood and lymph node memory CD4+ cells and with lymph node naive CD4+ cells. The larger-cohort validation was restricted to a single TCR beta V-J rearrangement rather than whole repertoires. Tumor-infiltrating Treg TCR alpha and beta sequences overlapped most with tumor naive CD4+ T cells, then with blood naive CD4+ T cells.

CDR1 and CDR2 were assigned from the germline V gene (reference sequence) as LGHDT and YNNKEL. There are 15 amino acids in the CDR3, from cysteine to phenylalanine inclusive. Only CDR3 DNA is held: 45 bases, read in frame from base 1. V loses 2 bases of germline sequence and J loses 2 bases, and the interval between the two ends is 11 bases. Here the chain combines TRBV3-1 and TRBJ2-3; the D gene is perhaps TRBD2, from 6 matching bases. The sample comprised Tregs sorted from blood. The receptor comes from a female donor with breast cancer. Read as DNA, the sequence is TGTGCCAGCAGCCAACCGTGGACTAACACAGATACGCAGTATTTT. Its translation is CASSQPWTNTDTQYF.